This TCR beta chain was retrieved from a study of T cell responses to AZD1222 COVID-19 vaccine. Study outcomes and limitations: At 160-218 and 743-854, vaccine-associated CD4 TCRs were dominant, and they spanned spike. Spike-specific TCR breadth and depth were elevated following two AZD1222 doses. Seropositive status at baseline applied to only 5 to 7 AZD1222 recipients. Clonal diversity was possibly underestimated, and the donors were mostly white British, with more females.

A note on this clone: The antigen remains unidentified.

Sequencing used immunoSEQ multiplex PCR; TCRdb keeps in-frame clones, though not all of them. The table has around 130,000 clones, roughly 92% seen once. This CDR3 spans 17 amino acids. Unmatched junction bases numbered 9, after V lost 5 bases and J lost 0 bases. Germline V gene lookup returns CDR1 MNHEY and CDR2 SMNVEV (reference sequence). The receptor's source is an adult who received the AZD1222 COVID-19 vaccine. The genes are TRBV27 and TRBJ1-1; 10 bases align to TRBD1. Sequenced material: peripheral blood, taken 28 days after the second AZD1222 dose. CDR3 protein: CASSPGTGEALNTEAFF. CDR3 DNA: TGTGCCAGCAGTCCAGGGACAGGGGAAGCCTTGAACACTGAAGCTTTCTTT.